This note documents a single T cell receptor beta chain sequence. Its antigen is still unknown. One base away lies a much larger clone, so this may be a sequencing read error. Every patient had bone marrow sampled while the disease was active. Germline V gene sequence: CDR1 SGHDN, CDR2 FVKESK. V shed 10 bases and J shed 2 bases, with 15 bases lying between them. The CDR3 consists of 13 residues. The record originates from a study of read filtering for tumor transcriptome and immune sequencing. The library was built from roughly 400 ng RNA with molecular barcoded adaptors for alpha/delta and beta/gamma chains. TCRdb reanalysed the reads using MiXCR and keeps one entry per CDR3 protein. The repertoire includes approximately 93,000 distinct CDR3 sequences, 20% to 25% of them detected once, and about an eighth sits in the top ten. Whole-study results and caveats: IR-seq captured clonotypes deeper and more reliably than RNA-seq. Sorted CD138-negative bone marrow cells were not purified T cells.

The sequence was obtained from a donor at least 40 years old with multiple myeloma. The sequenced material came from a population of CD138-negative cells sorted from bone marrow. This chain links TRBV14 with TRBJ2-7; D is possibly TRBD1 (5 bases). The CDR3 DNA reads TGTGCCAACTCCGTAGGGGCGACCTACGAGCAGTACTTC. Residues: CANSVGATYEQYF.